Listed below are T cell receptor beta chains from one sample, sequenced in a study of blood T cell repertoires in COVID-19. The protocol was immunoSEQ multiplex PCR, while the TCRdb copy is restricted to in-frame clones and leaves out a portion. The table shows about 170,000 clones, with about 82% occurring only once. The material sequenced was peripheral blood. These receptors were collected from a woman of 80 years or more with COVID-19, enrolled during active disease. CDR3s include the opening cysteine and the closing phenylalanine or tryptophan. The order of the fields is V gene, clone size, J gene, D gene, CDR3 DNA, CDR3 protein. The D gene is left open where the match is weak. Where a row states a size, it is once, few, many or the class of an expanded clone; other rows omit it.

>TRBV18|-|TRBJ1-5|-
TGTGCCAGCTCACCCGCAGGGGAGGGTCAGCCCCAGCATTTT
CASSPAGEGQPQHF
>TRBV4-2|once|TRBJ1-2|-
TGTGCCAGCAGCCAAGAAAGCCACAGGAACTATGGCTACACCTTC
CASSQESHRNYGYTF
>TRBV2|-|TRBJ1-2|-
TGTGCCAGCAGTGAACGGGGTTTCTATGGCTACACCTTC
CASSERGFYGYTF
>TRBV7-3|once|TRBJ1-6|TRBD1
TGTGCCAGCAGCTTATATGGACAGGGGAGGTCACCCCTCCACTTT
CASSLYGQGRSPLHF
>TRBV7-9|-|TRBJ2-1|TRBD2
TGTGCCAGCAGTCCCGGGACTATATCCTACAATGAGCAGTTCTTC
CASSPGTISYNEQFF
>TRBV6-1|-|TRBJ1-2|TRBD1
TGTGCCAGCAGTGAAGCCGGGACAGGGCGCTCCGTCTATGGCTACACCTTC
CASSEAGTGRSVYGYTF
>TRBV6-1|-|TRBJ2-5|TRBD2
TGTGCCAGCAGTGAACGGGACCGGCGGGGGGAGACCCAGTACTTC
CASSERDRRGETQYF
>TRBV3-1/TRBV3-2|once|TRBJ2-1|-
TGTGCCAGCAGCCAAGGCGGCCCCTTCTACAATGAGCAGTTCTTC
CASSQGGPFYNEQFF
>TRBV6-5|-|TRBJ2-7|TRBD1
TGTGCCAGCAGTTACTTGGGACAGCTTAACTACGAGCAGTACTTC
CASSYLGQLNYEQYF
>TRBV19|-|TRBJ1-5|-
TGTGCCAGTAGTATAGATCGCAGCGCACCCCGGAGTAACAAGCAGCCCCAGCATTTT
CASSIDRSAPRSNKQPQHF
>TRBV14|-|TRBJ1-6|-
TGTGCCAGCAGCCAGTCGGGACTCACTAATTCACCCCTCCACTTT
CASSQSGLTNSPLHF
>TRBV6-5|-|TRBJ2-2|-
TGTGCCAGCCGGACAACATCGAACACCGGGGAGCTGTTTTTT
CASRTTSNTGELFF
>TRBV3-1/TRBV3-2|-|TRBJ1-5|-
TGTGCCAGCAGCCAGTCGGGGGTTAGCAATCAGCCCCAGCATTTT
CASSQSGVSNQPQHF
>TRBV5-1|-|TRBJ1-2|-
TGCGCCAGCAGCTTTGCCCAGGGTCCTGGCTACACCTTC
CASSFAQGPGYTF
>TRBV4-1|few|TRBJ1-6|-
TGCGCCAGCAGCCAAGAGGCCGACGCTGCAGCCGGGAGACGGCCCCTCCACTTT
CASSQEADAAAGRRPLHF
>TRBV7-9|-|TRBJ2-6|-
TGTGCCAGCTCCTGGGGGGTCTCTGGGGCCAACGTCCTGACTTTC
CASSWGVSGANVLTF
>TRBV6-1|once|TRBJ2-3|TRBD2
TGTGCCAGCAGTGAAGGGACTAGCGGGGGGGCCACAGATACGCAGTATTTT
CASSEGTSGGATDTQYF
>TRBV4-2|-|TRBJ2-5|-
TGTGCCAGCAGCCCCTACGGGACTGCCGAAGAGACCCAGTACTTC
CASSPYGTAEETQYF
>TRBV5-5|-|TRBJ2-2|TRBD2
TGTGCCAGCAGCTCCTTAGCGGGAGGGTACACCGGGGAGCTGTTTTTT
CASSSLAGGYTGELFF
>TRBV27|few|TRBJ1-6|TRBD1
TGTGCCAGCAGCCCCAGGACAGGGCTAAATTCACCCCTCCACTTT
CASSPRTGLNSPLHF
>TRBV11-3|-|TRBJ2-1|-
TGTGCCAGCAGCTCCACCGAGAAGCCCGACAATGAGCAGTTCTTC
CASSSTEKPDNEQFF
>TRBV29-1|few|TRBJ1-6|-
TGCAGCGCCCTGGACAGACCTAATTCACCCCTCCACTTT
CSALDRPNSPLHF
>TRBV7-9|-|TRBJ1-4|-
TGTGCCAGCAGCACGCGGGCAACTAATGAAAAACTGTTTTTT
CASSTRATNEKLFF
>TRBV4-1|-|TRBJ1-1|-
TGCGCCAGCAGCCAAGAGCGGGGATGGACTGAAGCTTTCTTT
CASSQERGWTEAFF
>TRBV15|-|TRBJ1-1|-
TGTGCCACCAGCAGTCTCCGAGTGAACACTGAAGCTTTCTTT
CATSSLRVNTEAFF
>TRBV18|-|TRBJ2-7|-
TGTGCCAGCTCTTGGGGACAAGGGCGGTTCGAGCAGTACTTC
CASSWGQGRFEQYF
>TRBV27|-|TRBJ1-2|TRBD1
TGTGCCAGCAGTTTATCGGGACAGGGGGCAAAGACCTTC
CASSLSGQGAKTF
>TRBV4-2|few|TRBJ2-2|TRBD1
TGTGCCAGCAGCCAACTGGGACAGGGTAACACCGGGGAGCTGTTTTTT
CASSQLGQGNTGELFF
>TRBV28|-|TRBJ2-2|-
TGTGCCAGCAGTTCAACGACAGCCTACACCGGGGAGCTGTTTTTT
CASSSTTAYTGELFF
>TRBV5-6|-|TRBJ2-1|-
TGTGCCAGCAGCGGACAGAATGAGCAGTTCTTC
CASSGQNEQFF
>TRBV7-3|-|TRBJ2-3|TRBD2
TGTGCCAGCAGCTTACCGGGAGGGAGGGATACGCAGTATTTT
CASSLPGGRDTQYF
>TRBV25-1|-|TRBJ1-4|-
TGTGCCAGCAGTGATGTACGGGGGGCTAATGAAAAACTGTTTTTT
CASSDVRGANEKLFF
>TRBV12-3/TRBV12-4|-|TRBJ1-5|-
TGTGCCAGCAGTCGGCGGTGGGATCAGCCCCAGCATTTT
CASSRRWDQPQHF
>TRBV5-4|-|TRBJ2-2|-
TGTGCCAGCAGCCCACCGGGTCCCGGGGAGCTGTTTTTT
CASSPPGPGELFF
>TRBV9|-|TRBJ1-6|-
TGTGCCAGCAGCGTTTCACCGGACATTAATTCACCCCTCCACTTT
CASSVSPDINSPLHF
>TRBV7-9|-|TRBJ2-5|-
TGTGCCAGCAGCTTGGGCAGGGCGGAAGAAGAGACCCAGTACTTC
CASSLGRAEEETQYF